The sequence of this T cell receptor (beta chain) was determined in a study of cytomegalovirus exposure and HLA in healthy donors. The study ran its PCR with 60 Vbeta and 13 Jbeta primers. Data came from immunoSEQ multiplex PCR; TCRdb stores just in-frame clones and leaves some out. The sample yields about 150,000 clones, about 74% seen once. In germline, CDR1 is MNHNS, CDR2 SASEGT. The CDR3 spans 15 residues. Trimming at V came to 2 bases and at J to 4 bases, leaving 6 bases not matched to a gene. The rearrangement uses TRBV6-1 and TRBJ1-1; 8 bases match TRBD1. Sequenced material: PBMCs. The sequence came from a middle-aged woman in good health and CMV-seronegative. The DNA of the CDR3 is TGTGCCAGCAGTGAAAATCAGGGGGCAGTCACTGAAGCTTTCTTT. Translated: CASSENQGAVTEAFF.